This T cell receptor (beta chain) originates from a study of blood T cell repertoires in COVID-19. As for the study in general: COVID-19 samples from acute and convalescent phases originated in the United States, Italy and Spain. The analysed material was cDNA or gDNA that came from T cells, B-cell-depleted T cells, or PBMCs.

Germline V gene lookup returns CDR1 LNHDA and CDR2 SQIVND (reference sequence). The ends lost 6 bases at V and 6 bases at J; junction bases unmatched: 8. This CDR3 region has 14 residues. As handled by the study authors: Reference gene primer amplification gave nucleated cell count estimates. Sequencing used immunoSEQ multiplex PCR; TCRdb keeps in-frame clones, though not all of them. V, J and clone size derive from that table, while D and trimming were established from the DNA sequence. The sample lists about 160,000 clones, approximately 77% occurring once. This receptor was obtained from a woman of 80 years or more with active or convalescent COVID-19. The J gene is TRBJ1-5, the V gene TRBV19, with 7 bases fitting TRBD1. The sequencing input was peripheral blood. As DNA, the CDR3 is TGTGCCAGTAGACCTACAGGGGCAAGTCAGCCCCAGCATTTT. Protein product: CASRPTGASQPQHF.